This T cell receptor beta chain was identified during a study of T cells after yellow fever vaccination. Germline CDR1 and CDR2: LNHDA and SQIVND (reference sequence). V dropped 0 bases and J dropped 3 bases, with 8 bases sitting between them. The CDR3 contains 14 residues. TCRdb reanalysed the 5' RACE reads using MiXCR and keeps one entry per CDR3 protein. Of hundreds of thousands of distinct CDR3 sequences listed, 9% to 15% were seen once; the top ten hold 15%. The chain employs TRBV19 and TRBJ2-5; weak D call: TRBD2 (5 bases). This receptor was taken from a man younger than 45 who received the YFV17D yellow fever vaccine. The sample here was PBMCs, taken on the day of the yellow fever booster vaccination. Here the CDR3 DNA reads TGTGCCAGTAGTATAGAGGGAGTGGAAGAGACCCAGTACTTC. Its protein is CASSIEGVEETQYF.